The present entry profiles one TCR beta chain with its context. Antigen unknown. The study amplified TCR beta CDR3 regions using RNA transcripts. Following a first-round RT-PCR that used HTBI primers, a second-round multiplex PCR was carried out. A single record per CDR3 protein comes from TCRdb applying MiXCR to the multiplex PCR reads. The table includes about 380,000 distinct CDR3 sequences, 15% detected once. The CDR3 length is 15 residues. The germline CDR1 and CDR2 sequences are MGHRA and YSYEKL. V was trimmed by 0 bases and J by 3 bases, leaving 11 bases between them. These data come from a study of Graves' ophthalmopathy and Graves' hyperthyroidism. Findings and caveats of the study: The blood repertoire also included most expanded thyroid clonotypes above 0.001 frequency.

This receptor was identified in a woman younger than 30 with stable Graves' hyperthyroidism. The chain uses TRBV4-1 and TRBJ1-1; D might be TRBD1 (6 bases). The sequencing input was peripheral blood. The CDR3 region is CASSQEGGGYTEAFF. CDR3 nucleotides: TGCGCCAGCAGCCAAGAAGGGGGGGGGTACACTGAAGCTTTCTTT.